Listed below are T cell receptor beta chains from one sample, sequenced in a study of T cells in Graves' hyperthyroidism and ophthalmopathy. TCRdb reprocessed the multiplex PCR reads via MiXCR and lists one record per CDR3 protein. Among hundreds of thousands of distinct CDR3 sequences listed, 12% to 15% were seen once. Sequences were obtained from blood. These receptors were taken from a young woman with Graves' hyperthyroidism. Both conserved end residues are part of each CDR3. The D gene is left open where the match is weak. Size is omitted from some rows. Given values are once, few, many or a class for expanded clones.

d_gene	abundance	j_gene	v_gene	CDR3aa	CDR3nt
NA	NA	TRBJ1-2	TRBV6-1	CASSPLVREANYGYTF	TGTGCCAGCAGTCCACTGGTTAGGGAGGCGAACTATGGCTACACCTTC
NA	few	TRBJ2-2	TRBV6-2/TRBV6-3	CASSSPLNTGELFF	TGTGCCAGCAGTAGCCCACTGAACACCGGGGAGCTGTTTTTT
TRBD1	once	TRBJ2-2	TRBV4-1	CASRPGQGGTGELFF	TGCGCCAGCAGACCGGGACAGGGGGGCACCGGGGAGCTGTTTTTT
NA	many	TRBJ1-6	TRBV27	CAIPHQGSPLHF	TGTGCCATCCCACACCAGGGTTCACCCCTCCACTTT
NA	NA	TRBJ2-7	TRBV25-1	CASSVIGSYEQYF	TGTGCCAGCAGTGTAATAGGGTCCTACGAGCAGTACTTC
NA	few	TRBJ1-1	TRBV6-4	CASSYIAQGTEAFF	TGTGCCAGCAGTTATATCGCACAGGGCACTGAAGCTTTCTTT
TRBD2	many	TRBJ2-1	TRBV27	CASRQLAELYNEQFF	TGTGCCAGCAGGCAACTAGCGGAACTCTACAATGAGCAGTTCTTC
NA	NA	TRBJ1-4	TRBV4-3	CASSQDWDYGKLFF	TGCGCCAGCAGCCAAGATTGGGACTATGGAAAACTGTTTTTT
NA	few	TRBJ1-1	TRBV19	CASSISTGEAFF	TGTGCCAGTAGTATATCGACAGGCGAAGCTTTCTTT
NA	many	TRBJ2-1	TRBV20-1	CSASHGLSGVTNEQFF	TGCAGTGCTAGTCACGGGTTGTCAGGGGTCACGAATGAGCAGTTCTTC
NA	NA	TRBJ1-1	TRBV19	CASSIVAGSNTEAFF	TGTGCCAGTAGTATAGTGGCGGGCTCGAACACTGAAGCTTTCTTT
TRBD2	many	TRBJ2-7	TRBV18	CASSPSTSGDYEQYF	TGTGCCAGCTCACCAAGTACTAGCGGGGACTACGAGCAGTACTTC
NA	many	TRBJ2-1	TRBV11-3	CASSPYLASSYNEQFF	TGTGCCAGCAGCCCCTACCTTGCGAGCTCCTACAATGAGCAGTTCTTC
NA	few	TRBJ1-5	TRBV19	CASSIKILNQPQHF	TGTGCCAGTAGTATCAAGATACTCAATCAGCCCCAGCATTTT
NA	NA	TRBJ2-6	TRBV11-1	CASGSRTVESSGANVLTF	TGTGCCAGCGGATCACGGACGGTCGAATCATCTGGGGCCAACGTCCTGACTTTC
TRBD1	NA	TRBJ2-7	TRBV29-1	CSAVGGQEIYEQYF	TGCAGCGCCGTAGGGGGACAGGAAATCTACGAGCAGTACTTC